One sample yielded the 25 T cell receptor beta chains listed below, sequenced in a study of cytomegalovirus exposure and HLA in healthy donors. The PCR was carried out with 60 Vbeta primers and 13 Jbeta primers. TCRdb's copy holds only in-frame clones and misses some; the assay was immunoSEQ multiplex PCR. Here the sample spans about 210,000 clones, 82% being singletons. Material: PBMCs. The receptor source for this set is a man aged 35 to 55 in good health and CMV-seropositive.

This clone was seen a few times. The rearrangement joins TRBV29-1 to TRBJ2-2; D gene uncertain. V was pared by 4 bases and J by 1 base, with 10 bases between. Germline V gene data show CDR1 as SQVTM and CDR2 as ANQGSEA. This CDR3 is 14 amino acids long. CDR3 amino acids: CSVVPGGNTGELFF. DNA of the CDR3: TGCAGCGTTGTACCGGGTGGGAACACCGGGGAGCTGTTTTTT.

This chain connects TRBV27 to TRBJ2-5, with D maybe TRBD1 (6 bases). The CDR3 contains 13 residues. V lost 5 bases to trimming and J lost 5 bases, with 12 bases between them. Germline V gene data show CDR1 as MNHEY and CDR2 as SMNVEV (reference sequence). CDR3 bases: TGTGCCAGCAGTAAACAGGGCCGCGAGACCCAGTACTTC. It specifies CASSKQGRETQYF.

This clone was counted between two and nine times. This chain connects TRBV5-4 to TRBJ1-1, with D perhaps matching TRBD1 (6 bases). Germline CDR1 SGHNT, CDR2 YYREEE (reference sequence). V was shortened by 3 bases and J by 2 bases, with 14 bases between the two germline ends. The CDR3 totals 15 residues. In nucleotides, the CDR3 is TGTGCCAGCAGCTCCACCCGACAGGCCAACACTGAAGCTTTCTTT. Translated, it gives CASSSTRQANTEAFF.

The chain couples TRBV2 to TRBJ1-2; D perhaps matches TRBD1 (5 bases). The germline V gene has CDR1 SNHLY and CDR2 FYNNEI. The CDR3 has 14 amino acids. Trimming took 5 bases from V and 4 from J, leaving 14 bases between them. CDR3 sequence reads: CASSSGLQSYGYTF. Here the CDR3 DNA reads TGTGCCAGCAGTTCGGGACTCCAGTCCTATGGCTACACCTTC.

CDR3 nucleotide sequence: TGCGCCAGCAGCTTGCAGGGAGGCGTAATCGAGCAGTACTTC. Amino acids: CASSLQGGVIEQYF. The chain combines TRBV5-1 with TRBJ2-7, with D possibly TRBD2 on 6 matching bases. The germline V and J ends were trimmed by 1 base and 6 bases, with 14 bases remaining between them. The CDR3 runs 14 residues. The germline V gene has CDR1 SGHRS and CDR2 YFSETQ.

Judged by abundance, this clone is medium-sized. The chain recombines TRBV5-6 with TRBJ2-5, with unresolved D. V lost 3 bases and J lost 5, with 5 bases in between. Per germline, CDR1 SGHDT and CDR2 YYEEEE. This CDR3 is built from 11 residues. This chain's CDR3 is CASSSRETQYF. The CDR3 DNA follows: TGTGCCAGCAGCTCCAGGGAGACCCAGTACTTC. The full variable domain, with the rest looked up from reference TRBV5-6 and TRBJ2-5, is DAGVTQSPTHLIKTRGQQVTLRCSPKSGHDTVSWYQQALGQGPQFIFQYYEEEERQRGNFPDRFSGHQFPNYSSELNVNALLLGDSALYLCASSSRETQYFGPGTRLLVL.

The chain combines TRBV5-1 with TRBJ2-5, with TRBD2 matching over 14 bases. With 3 bases clipped from V and 0 bases from J, the junction kept 4 bases outside the gene matches. Germline loops: CDR1 SGHRS, CDR2 YFSETQ. This CDR3 region has 17 residues. DNA of the CDR3: TGCGCCAGCAGCTCCCGACTAGCGGGAGGGTACCAAGAGACCCAGTACTTC. Translating it yields CASSSRLAGGYQETQYF.

The chain combines TRBV5-6 with TRBJ1-2; TRBD1 matches 9 bases. The length of the CDR3 is 15 residues. Germline V gene data show CDR1 as SGHDT and CDR2 as YYEEEE. Trimming took 5 bases from V and 8 from J; bases not matched to a gene: 13. The CDR3 region has the DNA TGTGCCAGCAGATATACCGGGACAGGGAGAAGGGGCTACACCTTC. It specifies CASRYTGTGRRGYTF.

The V and J genes are TRBV7-6 and TRBJ1-4; 7 bases match TRBD1. With V trimmed by 0 bases and J by 8 bases, 6 bases remained unmatched. The CDR3 extends over 15 amino acids. Germline lookup yields CDR1 SGHVS and CDR2 FNYEAQ. In nucleotides, the CDR3 is TGTGCCAGCAGCTTAGCGGACAGGTCTCCCGAAAAACTGTTTTTT. Translated, it gives CASSLADRSPEKLFF.

The chain couples TRBV6-5 to TRBJ2-1; 9 bases are shared with TRBD2. This CDR3 is built from 15 residues. CDR1 is MNHEY and CDR2 is SVGAGI in the germline V gene. V lost 6 bases and J lost 5; bases outside the gene matches: 8. CDR3 sequence reads: CASSLTSGDHNEQFF. As DNA, the CDR3 is TGTGCCAGCAGCTTGACTAGCGGCGACCACAATGAGCAGTTCTTC.

The chain employs TRBV27 and TRBJ2-1; D might be TRBD2 (6 bases). V shed 8 bases and J shed 1 base, with 15 bases lying between them. The germline V gene has CDR1 MNHEY and CDR2 SMNVEV (reference sequence). The CDR3 runs to 15 residues. CDR3 loop: CASASDEGSYNEQFF. In DNA form, the CDR3 reads TGTGCCAGCGCTAGCGATGAAGGATCCTACAATGAGCAGTTCTTC.

The chain couples TRBV6-5 to TRBJ2-7; D is uncertain. CDR1 MNHEY and CDR2 SVGAGI come from the germline V gene. There are 15 residues in the CDR3. The V and J ends lost 0 bases and 2 bases respectively, with 11 bases between them. CDR3 protein: CASSYSPEPTYEQYF. CDR3 nucleotide sequence: TGTGCCAGCAGTTACTCTCCGGAGCCCACCTACGAGCAGTACTTC.

V gene TRBV5-1 combines with J gene TRBJ1-2, with TRBD1 matching over 7 bases. CDR1 is SGHRS and CDR2 is YFSETQ in the germline V gene. Unmatched junction bases numbered 11, after V lost 2 bases and J lost 4 bases. This CDR3 comprises 16 residues. The CDR3 loop reads CASSFSSLAGGYGYTF. The CDR3 DNA reads as TGCGCCAGCAGCTTTAGTAGTTTGGCAGGGGGCTATGGCTACACCTTC.

This sequence joins TRBV4-1 and TRBJ2-3; 9 bases are shared with TRBD2. Unmatched junction bases numbered 10, after V lost 2 bases and J lost 4 bases. CDR1 is MGHRA and CDR2 is YSYEKL in the germline V gene. The CDR3 sequence is 17 residues long. CDR3 coding DNA: TGCGCCAGCAGCCAATGGCTTAGCGGGAGTGTCCCAGATACGCAGTATTTT. It encodes CASSQWLSGSVPDTQYF.

This clone has only one observation. The chain joins TRBV29-1 to TRBJ2-7; a possible D gene is TRBD1 (5 bases). The CDR3 contains 14 residues. Trimming removed 4 bases from V and 6 bases from J, with 19 bases in between. Germline V gene data show CDR1 as SQVTM and CDR2 as ANQGSEA. CDR3 in amino acids: CSVVTDTKVGEQYF. The DNA for the CDR3 is TGCAGCGTTGTAACGGACACAAAAGTGGGCGAGCAGTACTTC.

J is TRBJ1-5 and V is TRBV7-8; no clear D. Trimming took off 3 bases at V and 2 bases at J, with 2 bases between the two ends. The CDR3 totals 12 residues. Germline V gene sequence: CDR1 SGHVS, CDR2 FQNEAQ. CDR3: CASSFGNQPQHF. The CDR3 bases are TGTGCCAGCAGCTTCGGCAATCAGCCCCAGCATTTT.

This sequence joins TRBV5-5 and TRBJ2-2, with 7 bases identical to TRBD2. Germline V gene data show CDR1 as SGHKS and CDR2 as YYEKEE (reference sequence). CDR3 length: 13 amino acids. J lost 8 bases, V lost 2 bases, and 3 bases had no gene match. This CDR3 is CASSFLAEGELFF. Here the CDR3 DNA reads TGTGCCAGCAGCTTTCTAGCGGAGGGGGAGCTGTTTTTT.

J is TRBJ2-5 and V is TRBV18; D not certain. Near its end, the DNA agrees better with TRBJ2-7, so the J call may be wrong. Germline-derived CDR1 and CDR2 are KGHSH and LQKENI. The CDR3 has 14 amino acids. In nucleotides, the CDR3 is TGTGCCAGCTCACGAGGAGCTAATGGCTACGAGCAGTACTTC. Its protein product is CASSRGANGYEQYF.

The chain joins TRBV4-2 to TRBJ2-1, with TRBD2 identical over 13 bases. CDR1 LGHNA and CDR2 YNFKEQ come from the germline V gene. V was clipped by 4 bases and J by 8 bases; unmatched bases: 29. The CDR3 has 23 amino acids. The chain's CDR3 is CASSPYLWRAGGETSGRRDEQFF. The CDR3 nucleotides are TGTGCCAGCAGCCCATACCTCTGGCGGGCAGGGGGCGAGACTAGCGGGAGGCGGGATGAGCAGTTCTTC.

The rearrangement uses TRBV27 and TRBJ2-3, with 9 bases fitting TRBD1. The V gene end was trimmed by 2 bases and the J gene end by 4 bases; junction bases not matched to a gene: 4. CDR3 size: 15 residues. Germline V gene lookup returns CDR1 MNHEY and CDR2 SMNVEV (reference sequence). The CDR3 DNA sequence: TGTGCCAGCAGTTTAAAAACAGGGGGCCCAGATACGCAGTATTTT. Residues: CASSLKTGGPDTQYF.

The chain is built from TRBV5-6 and TRBJ2-3; 9 bases align to TRBD2. The CDR3 length is 17 residues. Germline V CDR1 and CDR2: SGHDT, YYEEEE. V was clipped by 2 bases and J by 4 bases; unmatched bases: 11. CDR3 sequence: CASSFRTSDIIADTQYF. The CDR3 DNA follows: TGTGCCAGCAGCTTCCGGACTAGCGATATTATCGCAGATACGCAGTATTTT.

V and J are TRBV5-1 and TRBJ1-2; the match to TRBD1 covers 7 bases. CDR1 is SGHRS, CDR2 YFSETQ, per germline. CDR3 length equals 13 residues. J lost 8 bases, V lost 5 bases, and 9 bases had no gene match. The CDR3 DNA is TGCGCCAGCAGGGAATATACAGGGGACGGCTACACCTTC. It translates to CASREYTGDGYTF.

The chain combines TRBV10-1 with TRBJ2-1; TRBD2 aligns across 7 bases. CDR3 length: 18 amino acids. Germline loops: CDR1 WNHNN, CDR2 SYGVQD (reference sequence). With V trimmed by 3 bases and J by 3 bases, 14 bases remained unmatched. For the CDR3, the DNA is TGCGCCAGCAGTGAATCGGGAGGTCGGGTCCCCAACTACAATGAGCAGTTCTTC. It encodes CASSESGGRVPNYNEQFF.

This clone was seen a handful of times. J is TRBJ1-2 and V is TRBV7-6, with D possibly being TRBD1 (6 bases). The ends were cut back, 5 bases at V and 4 bases at J, with 11 bases in the middle. CDR3 size: 13 residues. Germline assignment: CDR1 SGHVS and CDR2 FNYEAQ. CDR3 bases: TGTGCCAGCAGCGACGGACAGTCCTATGGCTACACCTTC. Protein: CASSDGQSYGYTF.

The V call is TRBV18, the J call TRBJ2-5, with TRBD2 matching 8 bases. V was clipped by 9 bases and J by 0 bases; unmatched bases: 0. In germline, CDR1 is KGHSH, CDR2 LQKENI. CDR3 length: 12 residues. DNA of the CDR3: TGTGCCAGTAGCGGGGACCAAGAGACCCAGTACTTC. Residues: CASSGDQETQYF.